The present T cell receptor beta chain was sequenced within a study of CD8 T cells in ankylosing spondylitis. Findings and limits, study-wide: A subset of motif variants has previously been described in the synovial fluid and blood of reactive arthritis.

The junction had 9 bases not matched to a gene; V was cut back by 3 bases and J by 1 base. This CDR3 comprises 18 residues. CDR1 and CDR2 from the germline V gene are ENHRY and SYGVKD. TCRdb redid the calling of the 5' RACE reads with MiXCR, one entry per CDR3 protein. The sample shows approximately 140,000 distinct CDR3 sequences, 7% to 10% of them seen only once. This clonotype was detected only a few times. Its antigen is not identified. Sequenced: blood, either unsorted or a sorted T cell fraction (not recorded which). The TCR comes from a male donor with ankylosing spondylitis or in good health (not recorded which). The chain employs TRBV10-3 and TRBJ2-7; TRBD2 aligns across 13 bases. The CDR3 loop is CAISDPGLAGRRSYEQYF. The DNA for the CDR3 is TGTGCCATCAGTGACCCGGGACTAGCGGGAAGAAGGTCCTACGAGCAGTACTTC.